A single sample gave rise to the 10 T cell receptor beta chains below, sequenced in a study of chemoradiotherapy in HPV16-positive cancers. Only in-frame clones appear in the TCRdb table, and some are missing; sequencing was by immunoSEQ multiplex PCR. The table lists about 15,000 clones, approximately 84% of them singletons. The sample here was taken from a patient who underwent chemoradiotherapy. These receptors all come from a human donor with HPV-associated anogenital cancer.

This clone showed up just once. The chain carries TRBV5-4 and TRBJ2-7, with D perhaps assigned TRBD1 or TRBD2 (5 bases each). Trimming pared 4 bases from V and 0 bases from J, leaving 17 bases between. The V gene's germline CDR1 is SGHNT and CDR2 YYREEE (reference sequence). The CDR3 is made up of 16 amino acids. CDR3 protein: CASSPPGAASSYEQYF. The CDR3 DNA is TGTGCCAGCAGCCCCCCCGGGGCAGCAAGCTCCTACGAGCAGTACTTC.

This chain links TRBV6-5 with TRBJ2-2, with 8 bases that match TRBD1. V lost 0 bases and J lost 5; bases outside the gene matches: 5. The V gene's germline CDR1 is MNHEY and CDR2 SVGAGI. This CDR3 is 16 amino acids long. CDR3 residues: CASSYSTGQVTGELFF. As DNA, the CDR3 is TGTGCCAGCAGTTACTCCACGGGACAGGTGACCGGGGAGCTGTTTTTT.

V usage is TRBV7-9 and J usage is TRBJ1-6, with a possible D match to TRBD1 (5 bases). This CDR3 spans 13 amino acids. CDR1 and CDR2 from the germline V gene are SEHNR and FQNEAQ (reference sequence). Trimming shortened V by 5 bases and J by 10 bases, and 12 bases separated the two germline ends. The CDR3 nucleotides are TGTGCCAGCAGCCCCGGTCCAGGGTCACCCCTCCACTTT. This codes for CASSPGPGSPLHF.

Only a few counts were recorded for this clone. The chain has TRBV18 and TRBJ2-3; perhaps TRBD2 as D (5 bases). V shed 4 bases and J shed 2 bases, with 10 bases lying between them. The germline CDR1 and CDR2 sequences are KGHSH and LQKENI. CDR3 length equals 14 residues. The CDR3 loop reads CASSRRGNTDTQYF. CDR3 bases: TGTGCCAGCTCACGCCGGGGTAACACAGATACGCAGTATTTT.

This clone was seen once. The chain links TRBV28 to TRBJ1-1; 8 bases agree with TRBD1. V was pared by 6 bases and J by 6 bases, with 12 bases of the junction left unmatched. The CDR3 length is 15 residues. Per germline, CDR1 MDHEN and CDR2 SYDVKM. The CDR3 is CASSLSGTGKPEAFF. The CDR3 DNA reads TGTGCCAGCAGCCTGTCCGGGACAGGAAAGCCTGAAGCTTTCTTT.

In this sample, this clone turned up a few times. The chain joins TRBV5-4 to TRBJ1-6; D is perhaps TRBD1 (5 bases). Germline V gene sequence: CDR1 SGHNT, CDR2 YYREEE (reference sequence). This CDR3 is 14 amino acids long. With 3 bases removed from V and 7 bases from J, the gap between germline ends came to 11 bases. CDR3 residues: CASSWGTGNSPLHF. CDR3 bases: TGTGCCAGCAGCTGGGGGACGGGGAATTCACCCCTCCACTTT.

This chain uses TRBV9 with TRBJ1-5; TRBD1 aligns across 9 bases. The ends lost 0 bases at V and 6 bases at J; junction bases unmatched: 4. Germline CDR1 reads SGDLS; CDR2 reads YYNGEE. This CDR3 contains 15 residues. Here the CDR3 reads CASSVDGTGLQPQHF. CDR3 sequence (DNA): TGTGCCAGCAGCGTAGATGGGACAGGGCTTCAGCCCCAGCATTTT.

V is TRBV5-6 and J is TRBJ2-7; the match to TRBD1 covers 7 bases. The CDR3 length is 15 residues. Germline CDR1 is SGHDT and CDR2 is YYEEEE. Trimming took 3 bases from V and 3 from J; bases not matched to a gene: 9. The CDR3 nucleotides are TGTGCCAGCAGCTACCCGGACAGGCCCCGCTACGAGCAGTACTTC. Translating gives CASSYPDRPRYEQYF. Filled out from reference TRBV5-6 and TRBJ2-7, the complete variable domain reads DAGVTQSPTHLIKTRGQQVTLRCSPKSGHDTVSWYQQALGQGPQFIFQYYEEEERQRGNFPDRFSGHQFPNYSSELNVNALLLGDSALYLCASSYPDRPRYEQYFGPGTRLTVT.

This sequence joins TRBV9 and TRBJ2-1, with 9 bases identical to TRBD2. CDR1 is SGDLS and CDR2 is YYNGEE in the germline V gene. The CDR3 contains 16 residues. V trimming: 0 bases; J trimming: 4 bases; junction bases outside the gene matches: 5. DNA of the CDR3: TGTGCCAGCAGCGTAGGCTCGCGGGGGGGGTACAATGAGCAGTTCTTC. As protein: CASSVGSRGGYNEQFF. Together with reference TRBV9 and TRBJ2-1, the CDR3 gives the full variable domain: DSGVTQTPKHLITATGQRVTLRCSPRSGDLSVYWYQQSLDQGLQFLIQYYNGEERAKGNILERFSAQQFPDLHSELNLSSLELGDSALYFCASSVGSRGGYNEQFFGPGTRLTVL.

The J gene is TRBJ1-4, the V gene TRBV7-9; weak D call: TRBD1 (6 bases). The V gene lost 3 bases and the J gene lost 7 bases, with 18 bases spanning the gap. Germline-derived CDR1 and CDR2 are SEHNR and FQNEAQ (reference sequence). The CDR3 is made up of 16 amino acids. CDR3 residues: CASSFTGGQSGEKLFF. For the CDR3, the DNA is TGTGCCAGCAGCTTTACGGGCGGACAGAGCGGTGAAAAACTGTTTTTT.